The 32 T cell receptor beta chains given below trace back to one sample, sequenced in a study of blood T cells in healthy people across ages. Using a J-beta primer mix together with a sample-barcoded 5' primer, a second PCR was run for about 7 to 12 cycles. TCRdb analysed the 5' RACE reads with MiXCR anew, one entry per CDR3 protein. The repertoire includes hundreds of thousands of distinct CDR3 sequences, about 54% of them detected once, and over 35% sits in the top ten. The sample taken for sequencing was blood. The source of these receptors is a man between 60 and 75 years old in good health.

J is TRBJ2-1 and V is TRBV18, with 8 bases that match TRBD1. The end of the DNA fits TRBJ2-7 better, so the J call may be wrong. This CDR3 spans 17 amino acids. Looked up from germline, CDR1 is KGHSH and CDR2 is LQKENI. CDR3 loop: CASSPPGQAIAYNEQYF. The CDR3 DNA is TGTGCCAGCTCACCACCGGGACAGGCGATCGCCTACAATGAGCAGTACTTC.

This sequence joins TRBV6-6 and TRBJ2-5; 7 bases map to TRBD1. V shed 0 bases, J shed 0 bases, and the junction held 7 bases outside the gene matches. Germline CDR1 reads MNHNY; CDR2 reads SVGAGI (reference sequence). The CDR3 is 17 residues long. The CDR3 loop reads CASSYSVGQYNQETQYF. The CDR3 nucleotides read TGTGCCAGCAGTTACTCGGTGGGACAGTATAACCAAGAGACCCAGTACTTC.

This clonotype was counted between two and nine times. This chain connects TRBV12-3 or TRBV12-4 to TRBJ2-1; TRBD1 matches at 9 bases. The CDR3 runs to 14 residues. The V gene end was trimmed by 4 bases and the J gene end by 5 bases; junction bases not matched to a gene: 3. DNA for the CDR3: TGTGCCAGCAGTTACGGGACAGGGAACAATGAGCAGTTCTTC. This codes for CASSYGTGNNEQFF.

V is TRBV20-1 and J is TRBJ2-3; 12 bases agree with TRBD2. The CDR3 totals 15 residues. Germline values: CDR1 DFQATT, CDR2 SNEGSKA (reference sequence). The trim removed 6 bases at V and 4 bases at J, leaving 8 bases unmatched. CDR3 DNA sequence: TGCAGTGCCCCCCTAGCGGGGGGGCATCCAGATACGCAGTATTTT. This encodes CSAPLAGGHPDTQYF.

The chain uses TRBV5-1 and TRBJ2-7; D perhaps matches TRBD1 (6 bases). This CDR3 spans 15 amino acids. The V end lost 0 bases, the J end lost 2 bases, and 12 bases lay between the germline ends. Germline loops: CDR1 SGHRS, CDR2 YFSETQ. This CDR3 is CASSLDSQGPYEQYF. The CDR3 region has the DNA TGCGCCAGCAGCTTGGATTCGCAGGGGCCCTACGAGCAGTACTTC.

The chain recombines TRBV3-1 with TRBJ2-7; 8 bases are a match to TRBD1. The CDR3 has 13 residues. CDR1 and CDR2 (germline): LGHDT, YNNKEL (reference sequence). Losses at the gene ends were 7 bases for V and 3 bases for J; bases not matched to a gene: 5. This CDR3 reads CASTRGQDYEQYF. In nucleotides, the CDR3 is TGTGCCAGCACCAGGGGGCAGGACTACGAGCAGTACTTC.

V is TRBV4-2 and J is TRBJ1-4; D is uncertain. The V end was cut by 0 bases, the J end by 0 bases, with 14 bases between. Germline lookup yields CDR1 LGHNA and CDR2 YNFKEQ. This CDR3 has 18 residues. DNA for the CDR3: TGTGCCAGCAGCCAAGATCGCCAGGCCATCCCAACTAATGAAAAACTGTTTTTT. Translation: CASSQDRQAIPTNEKLFF.

The chain couples TRBV10-3 to TRBJ1-4; no definite D call. The CDR3 extends over 14 amino acids. Germline V CDR1 and CDR2: ENHRY, SYGVKD. V lost 0 bases to trimming and J lost 6 bases, with 8 bases between them. CDR3: CAISESGADEKLFF. DNA of the CDR3: TGTGCCATCAGTGAGTCGGGCGCCGATGAAAAACTGTTTTTT.

The gene calls are TRBV5-1 and TRBJ2-1, with D maybe TRBD1 (5 bases). Trimming took off 4 bases at V and 9 bases at J, with 23 bases between the two ends. The CDR3 has 16 amino acids. From germline, CDR1 is SGHRS and CDR2 YFSETQ. CDR3 residues: CASSPLPSQGHAEQFF. CDR3 bases: TGCGCCAGCAGCCCATTGCCGAGCCAGGGCCACGCTGAGCAGTTCTTC.

The rearrangement uses TRBV18 and TRBJ2-5, with D maybe TRBD1 (7 bases). The ends were cut back, 2 bases at V and 2 bases at J, with 15 bases in the middle. The CDR3 has 16 residues. Germline assignment: CDR1 KGHSH and CDR2 LQKENI. CDR3 sequence reads: CASSPMAGQTQETQYF. CDR3 nucleotide sequence: TGTGCCAGCTCACCAATGGCGGGACAGACACAAGAGACCCAGTACTTC.

The chain uses TRBV29-1 and TRBJ2-3; D call uncertain. The CDR3 has 14 residues. The germline gives CDR1 SQVTM, CDR2 ANQGSEA. Trimming stripped 5 bases from V and 2 bases from J, with 14 bases between. The CDR3 protein is CSVREQAATDTQYF. The CDR3 DNA reads TGCAGCGTTAGAGAGCAGGCGGCCACAGATACGCAGTATTTT.

The V call is TRBV7-9, the J call TRBJ2-5; 7 bases line up with TRBD2. CDR3 length: 13 residues. CDR1 is SEHNR and CDR2 is FQNEAQ in the germline V gene (reference sequence). With 8 bases clipped from V and 1 base from J, the junction kept 4 bases outside the gene matches. CDR3 residues: CASLRGGQETQYF. Written as DNA, the CDR3 is TGTGCCAGCTTACGCGGGGGCCAAGAGACCCAGTACTTC.

CDR3 sequence reads: CASSLGSGGPTYEQYF. Written as DNA, the CDR3 is TGTGCCAGCAGCTTGGGATCCGGGGGGCCAACCTACGAGCAGTACTTC. The chain recombines TRBV5-6 with TRBJ2-4; D might be TRBD2 (7 bases). The J call is uncertain, as TRBJ2-7 better fits the DNA end. This CDR3 is 16 amino acids long. Germline loops: CDR1 SGHDT, CDR2 YYEEEE.

The chain is built from TRBV11-2 and TRBJ1-2; unclear D gene. Deletions cut 1 base from V and 5 bases from J, with 11 bases between. Looked up from germline, CDR1 is SGHAT and CDR2 is FQNNGV. The CDR3 sequence is 14 residues long. The CDR3 spells CASSLGTLGYGYTF. The CDR3 coding sequence is TGTGCCAGCAGCTTAGGGACCCTAGGGTATGGCTACACCTTC.

CDR3 coding DNA: TGTGCCAGCAGGCGCGGGGGGCTACCGAACACCGGGGAGCTGTTTTTT. It encodes CASRRGGLPNTGELFF. The chain joins TRBV6-5 to TRBJ2-2, with 8 nucleotides matching TRBD2. Germline V gene data show CDR1 as MNHEY and CDR2 as SVGAGI. This CDR3 has 16 amino acids. With V trimmed by 6 bases and J by 0 bases, 6 bases remained unmatched.

The rearrangement links TRBV9 to TRBJ2-7; D could derive from TRBD1 or TRBD2 (5 bases each). The germline V and J ends were trimmed by 4 bases and 0 bases, with 26 bases remaining between them. CDR3 length: 19 amino acids. The germline CDR1 and CDR2 sequences are SGDLS and YYNGEE. CDR3 nucleotide sequence: TGTGCCAGCAGCCTTCCGGGACCATACACAGCGTGGGGCTCCTACGAGCAGTACTTC. Encoded protein: CASSLPGPYTAWGSYEQYF.

This clonotype has a single count. The chain carries TRBV10-3 and TRBJ2-7, with 16 positions matching TRBD2. TRBJ2-5 matches the DNA end more closely, so the J call is doubtful. Germline lookup yields CDR1 ENHRY and CDR2 SYGVKD. The CDR3 length is 17 residues. The CDR3 loop is CAISPGLAGGRRETQYF. CDR3 DNA: TGTGCCATCAGTCCGGGACTAGCGGGGGGGAGGCGAGAGACCCAGTACTTC.

The gene calls are TRBV20-1 and TRBJ2-3, with 8 bases identical to TRBD2. Germline values: CDR1 DFQATT, CDR2 SNEGSKA (reference sequence). V trimming: 1 base; J trimming: 6 bases; junction bases outside the gene matches: 6. The CDR3 is 14 residues long. The CDR3 spells CSARVAGPGDTQYF. In DNA, the CDR3 is TGCAGTGCTAGAGTAGCGGGGCCAGGGGATACGCAGTATTTT.

This clonotype was detected many times. Just one base apart from a much larger clone, this may be a read error. This sequence joins TRBV20-1 and TRBJ2-3; D is uncertain. CDR1 and CDR2 (germline): DFQATT, SNEGSKA (reference sequence). V was cut by 2 bases and J by 0 bases, with 6 bases left in between. The CDR3 runs to 13 residues. In DNA, the CDR3 is TGCAGTGCTAGATGCGGTAGCACAGATACGCAGTATTTT. Translation: CSARCGSTDTQYF.

The chain combines TRBV6-2 or TRBV6-3 with TRBJ2-7, with 8 nucleotides matching TRBD2. The germline V gene encodes CDR1 MNHEY and CDR2 SVGEGT. The V and J ends lost 8 bases and 0 bases, in that order; junction bases with no gene match: 9. The CDR3 is 15 amino acids. The CDR3 nucleotides read TGTGCCAGCCGGGCGGGGAGCGGGAGCTCCTACGAGCAGTACTTC. It translates to CASRAGSGSSYEQYF.

The rearrangement uses TRBV18 and TRBJ2-1; the match to TRBD2 covers 9 bases. Germline V CDR1 and CDR2: KGHSH, LQKENI. V shed 3 bases and J 7 bases; nucleotides not matched to a gene: 4. CDR3 length: 14 residues. CDR3 sequence (DNA): TGTGCCAGCTCACCTCGGACTAGCGTGAATGAGCAGTTCTTC. Encoded protein: CASSPRTSVNEQFF.

A remark on this clonotype: The junction differs from germline at one of its ends, possibly a read error. This chain uses TRBV20-1 with TRBJ2-2, with D maybe TRBD1 (6 bases). This CDR3 spans 16 amino acids. Germline CDR1 is DFQATT and CDR2 is SNEGSKA (reference sequence). The CDR3 DNA follows: TGCAGTGCTACAGGGGTGGGCGACCTGAACACCGAGGAGCTGTTTTTT. It codes for CSATGVGDLNTEELFF.

The genes are TRBV2 and TRBJ2-7; D is perhaps TRBD1 (7 bases). This CDR3 spans 16 amino acids. With 8 bases removed from V and 5 bases from J, the gap between germline ends came to 25 bases. The germline V gene encodes CDR1 SNHLY and CDR2 FYNNEI. CDR3 in amino acids: CASQLTRTGWEDEQYF. Written as DNA, the CDR3 is TGTGCCAGCCAACTAACTCGGACAGGTTGGGAGGACGAGCAGTACTTC. Based on the CDR3 plus reference TRBV2 and TRBJ2-7, the full variable domain is EPEVTQTPSHQVTQMGQEVILRCVPISNHLYFYWYRQILGQKVEFLVSFYNNEISEKSEIFDDQFSVERPDGSNFTLKIRSTKLEDSAMYFCASQLTRTGWEDEQYFGPGTRLTVT.

J is TRBJ2-3 and V is TRBV20-1, with D tentatively TRBD2 (6 bases). The CDR3 is made up of 13 amino acids. V was clipped by 4 bases and J by 2 bases, with 10 bases between them. Germline CDR1 is DFQATT and CDR2 is SNEGSKA (reference sequence). For the CDR3, the DNA is TGCAGTGCTACGGGACTGCACACAGATACGCAGTATTTT. Its protein is CSATGLHTDTQYF.

The V gene is TRBV3-1, the J gene TRBJ2-1; TRBD1 is a possible D gene (5 bases). The CDR3 consists of 13 residues. The V end lost 4 bases, the J end lost 9 bases, and 13 bases lay between the germline ends. Per germline, CDR1 LGHDT and CDR2 YNNKEL (reference sequence). Here the CDR3 reads CASSPLRALEQFF. The CDR3 DNA sequence: TGTGCCAGCAGCCCACTCAGGGCCCTTGAGCAGTTCTTC.

The chain couples TRBV10-2 to TRBJ2-1; the match to TRBD2 covers 10 bases. Germline CDR1 WSHSY, CDR2 SAAADI. The J segment lost 3 bases and the V segment lost 5 bases, leaving 7 bases of the junction unmatched. The CDR3 length is 16 residues. The CDR3 loop reads CASSPSGGAVYNEQFF. For the CDR3, the DNA is TGCGCCAGCAGTCCCAGCGGGGGGGCCGTCTACAATGAGCAGTTCTTC.

The table lists this clonotype with a few counts. The chain carries TRBV28 and TRBJ1-2; D might be TRBD1 (6 bases). The germline gives CDR1 MDHEN, CDR2 SYDVKM. This CDR3 has 16 residues. Deletions cut 3 bases from V and 3 bases from J, with 17 bases between. CDR3 residues: CASSFPEGEGDYGYTF. CDR3 coding DNA: TGTGCCAGCAGTTTTCCCGAAGGGGAGGGGGACTATGGCTACACCTTC.

The chain combines TRBV3-1 with TRBJ2-7, with 10 positions matching TRBD2. Germline values: CDR1 LGHDT, CDR2 YNNKEL (reference sequence). The CDR3 is made up of 17 amino acids. V lost 0 bases and J lost 3; bases outside the gene matches: 8. The CDR3 DNA reads as TGTGCCAGCAGCCAAGATCGAGAGGGACTAGCGTTCTACGAGCAGTACTTC. Translated: CASSQDREGLAFYEQYF.

This chain links TRBV12-3 or TRBV12-4 with TRBJ2-7; tentative D call: TRBD2 (5 bases). CDR3 length: 15 residues. Trimming shortened V by 6 bases and J by 0 bases, and 15 bases separated the two germline ends. The CDR3 here is CASSPASGSSYEQYF. In DNA, the CDR3 is TGTGCCAGCAGCCCCGCTTCTGGGAGCTCCTACGAGCAGTACTTC.

This clonotype appeared a few times. The genes are TRBV7-9 and TRBJ2-1, with TRBD2 identical over 8 bases. J gave up 9 bases and V 5 bases, and 15 bases lay outside the gene matches. The CDR3 sequence is 16 residues long. Looked up from germline, CDR1 is SEHNR and CDR2 is FQNEAQ (reference sequence). Here the CDR3 reads CASSVSPGLVRGEQFF. In DNA form, the CDR3 reads TGTGCCAGCAGCGTATCACCGGGACTAGTGAGGGGTGAGCAGTTCTTC.

This clonotype has only a few counts. The DNA for the CDR3 is TGCATCCGGACTCGCGAGCAGTTCTTC. It is translated as CIRTREQFF. The J gene is TRBJ2-1, the V gene TRBV29-1; tentative D call: TRBD2 (5 bases). Germline-derived CDR1 and CDR2 are SQVTM and ANQGSEA. This CDR3 has 9 amino acids.

The table lists this clonotype with a few counts. The chain recombines TRBV6-5 with TRBJ1-2; D is unresolved. CDR1 MNHEY and CDR2 SVGAGI come from the germline V gene. Trimming pared 8 bases from V and 0 bases from J, leaving 10 bases between. This CDR3 has 13 amino acids. CDR3: CASGPGPNYGYTF. The CDR3 DNA follows: TGTGCCAGCGGCCCGGGTCCTAACTATGGCTACACCTTC.